This T cell receptor beta chain was obtained from a study of blood T cells in healthy people across ages. This clonotype occurred a few times. J was trimmed by 3 bases and V by 0 bases; bases with no gene match: 4. CDR1 is ENHRY and CDR2 is SYGVKD in the germline V gene. CDR3 length equals 17 residues. Donors ranged from 6 to 90 years old and were healthy Caucasians in Russia. A second PCR, run for roughly 7 to 11 cycles, used a sample-barcoded 5' primer plus a J-beta primer mix. TCRdb fed the 5' RACE reads into MiXCR, producing one record per CDR3 protein. Here the sample spans about 690,000 distinct CDR3 sequences, about 43% being singletons.

The V gene is TRBV10-3, the J gene TRBJ2-3, with 12 bases lining up with TRBD2. The source material was blood. The receptor comes from a man aged 80 or over in good health. This CDR3 is CAISESPTSGRTDTQYF. The CDR3 coding sequence is TGTGCCATCAGTGAGTCGCCGACTAGCGGGAGAACAGATACGCAGTATTTT.